A single sample gave rise to the 14 T cell receptor beta chains below, sequenced in a study of blood T cells in healthy people across ages. A J-beta primer mix and a sample-barcoded 5' primer were used in a second PCR of roughly 6 to 12 cycles. TCRdb re-derived calls from the 5' RACE reads in MiXCR, one entry per CDR3 protein. This sample carries about 1.4 million distinct CDR3 sequences, approximately 59% of them seen once, and the ten largest clones take under 8.5%. Sequencing was carried out using blood. The receptors stem from a man in his late teens or twenties in good health.

In this sample, this clonotype turned up a few times. The gene calls are TRBV2 and TRBJ2-1; D unresolved. Germline V CDR1 and CDR2: SNHLY, FYNNEI. Trimming shortened V by 4 bases and J by 8 bases, and 9 bases separated the two germline ends. This CDR3 is 12 amino acids long. The CDR3, as DNA: TGTGCCAGCAGTGTACCGGTCCATGAGCAGTTCTTC. It codes for CASSVPVHEQFF.

There are a few counts of this clonotype. The gene calls are TRBV7-2 and TRBJ1-2; 9 nucleotides agree with TRBD1. This CDR3 is built from 13 residues. Germline V gene data show CDR1 as SGHTA and CDR2 as FQGNSA. V lost 8 bases and J lost 3; bases outside the gene matches: 4. The CDR3 nucleotides are TGTGCCAGCGCACAGGGGGCATACTATGGCTACACCTTC. Amino acid sequence: CASAQGAYYGYTF.

This rearrangement joins TRBV28 to TRBJ2-7; the D gene is possibly TRBD1 (6 bases). Per the germline V gene, CDR1 is MDHEN and CDR2 is SYDVKM. Deletions cut 3 bases from V and 8 bases from J, with 11 bases between. The CDR3 has 12 residues. In DNA form, the CDR3 reads TGTGCCAGCAGTTTGGACAGCCCTCAGCAGTACTTC. Its protein product is CASSLDSPQQYF.

The rearrangement uses TRBV20-1 and TRBJ2-4; TRBD2 aligns across 7 bases. The J call may not be correct, given that the DNA end is closer to TRBJ2-7. This CDR3 has 14 residues. Germline CDR1 and CDR2: DFQATT and SNEGSKA (reference sequence). The CDR3 coding sequence is TGCAGTGCTAGAGAGGGAGGGCCTCTCGGCGAGCAGTACTTC. Protein product: CSAREGGPLGEQYF.

V and J are TRBV15 and TRBJ2-1; D ambiguous. The V gene's germline CDR1 is LNHNV and CDR2 YYDKDF (reference sequence). The CDR3 covers 14 residues. The V end lost 0 bases, the J end lost 8 bases, and 11 bases lay between the germline ends. This CDR3 is CATSRELAPDEQFF. CDR3 DNA: TGTGCCACCAGCAGAGAATTAGCTCCTGATGAGCAGTTCTTC.

The chain joins TRBV29-1 to TRBJ1-6; D not certain. Per the germline V gene, CDR1 is SQVTM and CDR2 is ANQGSEA. Trimming removed 0 bases from V and 9 bases from J, with 9 bases in between. The CDR3 runs 13 residues. As DNA, the CDR3 is TGCAGCGTTGAAGAAGGACTGGGTTCACCCCTCCACTTT. Its translation: CSVEEGLGSPLHF. The whole variable domain, filled in from reference TRBV29-1 and TRBJ1-6, reads SAVISQKPSRDICQRGTSLTIQCQVDSQVTMMFWYRQQPGQSLTLIATANQGSEATYESGFVIDKFPISRPNLTFSTLTVSNMSPEDSSIYLCSVEEGLGSPLHFGNGTRLTVT.

The chain carries TRBV14 and TRBJ2-1; 7 nucleotides match TRBD1. Germline V gives CDR1 SGHDN, CDR2 FVKESK. There are 14 residues in the CDR3. Trimming at V came to 2 bases and at J to 9 bases, leaving 7 bases not matched to a gene. CDR3 residues: CASSQIQGPVEQFF. The DNA of the CDR3 is TGTGCCAGCAGCCAAATACAGGGGCCGGTTGAGCAGTTCTTC.

This clonotype was counted a single time. The CDR3 loop is CATSDLTNEQFF. CDR3 bases: TGTGCCACCAGTGATCTCACTAATGAGCAGTTCTTC. The V and J genes are TRBV24-1 and TRBJ2-1; no clear D gene. Germline V CDR1 and CDR2: KGHDR, SFDVKD. The V and J ends lost 3 bases and 7 bases respectively, with 6 bases between them. The CDR3 consists of 12 residues.

The chain couples TRBV15 to TRBJ2-5; TRBD2 aligns across 7 bases. This CDR3 comprises 15 residues. Germline V lookup: CDR1 LNHNV, CDR2 YYDKDF (reference sequence). J was trimmed by 1 base and V by 4 bases; bases with no gene match: 6. Here the CDR3 reads CATSKLAGPQETQYF. As DNA, the CDR3 is TGTGCCACCAGCAAATTAGCGGGTCCCCAAGAGACCCAGTACTTC.

The chain employs TRBV11-2 and TRBJ2-1, with 8 bases lining up with TRBD1. The CDR3 spans 14 residues. V was clipped by 2 bases and J by 5 bases; unmatched bases: 2. The V gene's germline CDR1 is SGHAT and CDR2 FQNNGV. Written as DNA, the CDR3 is TGTGCCAGCAGCTTATTCAGGGGGCACAATGAGCAGTTCTTC. Its protein is CASSLFRGHNEQFF.

The rearrangement uses TRBV2 and TRBJ1-2, with D possibly TRBD1 on 6 matching bases. The CDR3 is 14 residues long. The ends were cut back, 7 bases at V and 1 base at J, with 13 bases in the middle. Germline CDR1 and CDR2: SNHLY and FYNNEI. The CDR3 sequence: CASKLTGNNYGYTF. CDR3 nucleotides: TGTGCCAGCAAACTTACAGGGAATAACTATGGCTACACCTTC. The variable domain in full, completed from reference TRBV2 and TRBJ1-2, reads EPEVTQTPSHQVTQMGQEVILRCVPISNHLYFYWYRQILGQKVEFLVSFYNNEISEKSEIFDDQFSVERPDGSNFTLKIRSTKLEDSAMYFCASKLTGNNYGYTFGSGTRLTVV.

The V and J genes are TRBV9 and TRBJ2-1; D is undetermined. Trimming cost V 0 bases and J 9 bases, with 7 bases left between them. Looked up from germline, CDR1 is SGDLS and CDR2 is YYNGEE. The CDR3 runs to 12 residues. In DNA, the CDR3 is TGTGCCAGCAGCGTAGGGGTTCGTGAGCAGTTCTTC. Translating gives CASSVGVREQFF.

The V and J genes are TRBV21-1 and TRBJ2-1; the listed D gene, TRBD1, was not tested against the DNA. TRBV21-1 is assigned pseudogene status. CDR3 length: 17 residues. CDR3 sequence: CASSKQRGAGRNNEQFF. CDR3 coding DNA: TGTGCCAGCAGCAAACAGAGGGGGGCGGGGAGAAACAATGAGCAGTTCTTC.

This sequence joins TRBV6-2 or TRBV6-3 and TRBJ2-3; possibly TRBD1 for D (6 bases). The CDR3 spans 15 residues. Per germline, CDR1 MNHEY and CDR2 SVGEGT. V lost 2 bases and J 2 bases, leaving 11 bases between the germline ends. CDR3 bases: TGTGCCAGCAGTTACGTGGGACACGACACAGATACGCAGTATTTT. It encodes CASSYVGHDTDTQYF.